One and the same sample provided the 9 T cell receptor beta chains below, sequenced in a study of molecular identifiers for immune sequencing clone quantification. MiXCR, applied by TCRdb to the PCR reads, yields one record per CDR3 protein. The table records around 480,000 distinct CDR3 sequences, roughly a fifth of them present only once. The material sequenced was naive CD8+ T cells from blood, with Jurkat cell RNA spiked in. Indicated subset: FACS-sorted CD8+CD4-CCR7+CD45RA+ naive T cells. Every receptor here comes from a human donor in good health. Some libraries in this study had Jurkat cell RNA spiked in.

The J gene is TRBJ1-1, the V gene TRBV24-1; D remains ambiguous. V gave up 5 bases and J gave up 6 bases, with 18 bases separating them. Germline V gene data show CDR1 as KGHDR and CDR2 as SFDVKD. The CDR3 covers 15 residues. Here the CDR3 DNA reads TGTGCCACCAGTGGTATGGACGGGGTACTGGCTGAAGCTTTCTTT. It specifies CATSGMDGVLAEAFF.

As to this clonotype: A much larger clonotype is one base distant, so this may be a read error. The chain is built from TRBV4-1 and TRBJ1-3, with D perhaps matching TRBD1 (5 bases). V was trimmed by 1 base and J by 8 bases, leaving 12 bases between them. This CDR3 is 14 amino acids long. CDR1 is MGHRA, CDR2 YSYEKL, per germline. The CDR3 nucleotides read TGCGCCAGCAGCCAAGTGGGGGGAGGAGACACCATATATTTT. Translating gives CASSQVGGGDTIYF.

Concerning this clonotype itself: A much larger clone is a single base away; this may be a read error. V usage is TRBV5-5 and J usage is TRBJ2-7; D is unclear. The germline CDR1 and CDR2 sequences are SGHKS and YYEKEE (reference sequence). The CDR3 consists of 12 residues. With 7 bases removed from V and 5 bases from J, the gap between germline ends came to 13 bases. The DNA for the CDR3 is TGTGCCAGCGGCTCGGATCACCACGAGCAGTACTTC. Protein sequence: CASGSDHHEQYF.

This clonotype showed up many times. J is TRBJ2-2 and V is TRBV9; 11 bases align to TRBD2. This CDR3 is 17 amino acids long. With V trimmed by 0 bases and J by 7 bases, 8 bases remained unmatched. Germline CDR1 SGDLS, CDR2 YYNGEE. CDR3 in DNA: TGTGCCAGCAGCGTAGTTGGTCTAGCGGGAGGAAGCGGGGAGCTGTTTTTT. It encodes CASSVVGLAGGSGELFF.

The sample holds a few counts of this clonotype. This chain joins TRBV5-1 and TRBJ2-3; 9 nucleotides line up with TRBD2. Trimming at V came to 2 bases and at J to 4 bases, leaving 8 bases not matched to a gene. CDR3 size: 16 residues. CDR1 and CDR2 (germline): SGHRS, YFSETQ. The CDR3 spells CASSFKLAGVPDTQYF. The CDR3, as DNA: TGCGCCAGCAGCTTTAAATTAGCGGGAGTCCCAGATACGCAGTATTTT. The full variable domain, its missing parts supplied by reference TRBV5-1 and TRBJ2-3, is KAGVTQTPRYLIKTRGQQVTLSCSPISGHRSVSWYQQTPGQGLQFLFEYFSETQRNKGNFPGRFSGRQFSNSRSEMNVSTLELGDSALYLCASSFKLAGVPDTQYFGPGTRLTVL.

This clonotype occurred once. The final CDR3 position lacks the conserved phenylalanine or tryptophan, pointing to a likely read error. For the CDR3, the DNA is TGTGCCAGCAGTTTATCCCCAAATCAGCCCCAGCATCTT. Protein product: CASSLSPNQPQHL. The chain carries TRBV27 and TRBJ1-5; D is ambiguous. CDR3 length: 13 residues. Trimming shortened V by 0 bases and J by 4 bases, and 4 bases separated the two germline ends. The germline CDR1 and CDR2 sequences are MNHEY and SMNVEV (reference sequence).

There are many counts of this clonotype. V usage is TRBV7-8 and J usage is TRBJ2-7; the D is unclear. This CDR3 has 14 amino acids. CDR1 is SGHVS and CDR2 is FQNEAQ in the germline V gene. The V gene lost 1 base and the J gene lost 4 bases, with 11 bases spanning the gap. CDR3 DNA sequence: TGTGCCAGCAGCTTAGGCCCGCGTGAGTACGAGCAGTACTTC. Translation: CASSLGPREYEQYF.

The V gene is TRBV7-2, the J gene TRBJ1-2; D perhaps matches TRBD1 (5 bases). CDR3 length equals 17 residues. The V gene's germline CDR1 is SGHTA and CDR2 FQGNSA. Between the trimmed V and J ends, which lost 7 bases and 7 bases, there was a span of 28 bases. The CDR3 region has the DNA TGTGCCAGCACCTCAGGGTCGACTCCTCGGCAGGGCTGTGGCTACACCTTC. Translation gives CASTSGSTPRQGCGYTF.

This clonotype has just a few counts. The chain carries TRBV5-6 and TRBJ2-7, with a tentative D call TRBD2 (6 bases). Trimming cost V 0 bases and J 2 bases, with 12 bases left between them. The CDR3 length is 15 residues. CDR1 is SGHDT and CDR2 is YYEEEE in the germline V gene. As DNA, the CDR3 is TGTGCCAGCAGCTTGGAGCTAGCGCGGACCTACGAGCAGTACTTC. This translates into CASSLELARTYEQYF.